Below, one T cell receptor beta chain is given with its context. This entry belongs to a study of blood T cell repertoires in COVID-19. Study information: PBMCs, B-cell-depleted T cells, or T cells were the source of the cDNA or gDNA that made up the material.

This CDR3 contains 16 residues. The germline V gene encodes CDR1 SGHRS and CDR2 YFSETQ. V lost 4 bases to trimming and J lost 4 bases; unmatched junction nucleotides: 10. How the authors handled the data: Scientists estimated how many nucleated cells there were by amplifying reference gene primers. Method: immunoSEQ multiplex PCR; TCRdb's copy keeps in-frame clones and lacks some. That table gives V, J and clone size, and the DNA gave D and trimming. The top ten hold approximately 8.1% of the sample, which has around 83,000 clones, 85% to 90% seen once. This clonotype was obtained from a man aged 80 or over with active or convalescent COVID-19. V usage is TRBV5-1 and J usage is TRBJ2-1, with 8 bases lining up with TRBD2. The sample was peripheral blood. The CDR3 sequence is CASSQEGLAGYNEQFF. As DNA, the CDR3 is TGCGCCAGCAGCCAGGAAGGGCTAGCGGGTTACAATGAGCAGTTCTTC.